These 29 T cell receptor beta chains were all obtained from the same sample, sequenced in a study of vaccination effects on CD4 cells after COVID-19. These receptors are not linked to any known antigen. Antigen-specific CD4+ T cell clonotypes were called by their expansion after viral peptide-pool culture in ViraFEST. Scientists isolated CD4+ T cells after a roughly ten-day culture period ended. Participants each got two BNT162b2 or mRNA-1273 vaccine doses. Repertoires were generated with immunoSEQ multiplex PCR, while TCRdb's copy carries only in-frame clones and drops some. Of roughly 46,000 clones listed, around three quarters were seen once; the top ten hold more than 13%. Sequenced here: CD4+ T cells from PBMCs cultured with HCoV-OC43 spike peptides, sampled after COVID-19 vaccination. The subset was: HCoV-OC43 spike overlapping peptide pool stimulation. These receptors were collected from a human donor who received a COVID-19 vaccine.

The CDR3 spells CASSLAHGLHNEQFF. The DNA for the CDR3 is TGTGCCAGCAGCTTAGCGCACGGACTTCACAATGAGCAGTTCTTC. This chain joins TRBV7-9 and TRBJ2-1; TRBD2 might be the D (5 bases). CDR1 is SEHNR, CDR2 FQNEAQ, per germline (reference sequence). The V gene lost 0 bases and the J gene lost 5 bases, with 11 bases spanning the gap. The CDR3 covers 15 residues.

This chain links TRBV3-1 (or the pseudogene TRBV3-2) with TRBJ1-3; unclear D gene. The V end was cut by 1 base, the J end by 4 bases, with 5 bases between. Germline lookup yields CDR1 LGHDT and CDR2 YNNKEL (reference sequence). The CDR3 is 13 amino acids. The DNA for the CDR3 is TGTGCCAGCAGCCAAGTGCGCGGAAACACCATATATTTT. Translating gives CASSQVRGNTIYF.

The chain combines TRBV11-3 with TRBJ2-3; D may correspond to TRBD1 or TRBD2 (5 bases each). Germline assignment: CDR1 SGHNT and CDR2 YENEEA. The V and J ends lost 5 bases and 2 bases respectively, with 8 bases between them. This CDR3 comprises 13 residues. The CDR3 here is CASSRGVTDTQYF. CDR3 DNA sequence: TGTGCCAGCAGCCGAGGGGTCACAGATACGCAGTATTTT.

The chain employs TRBV5-1 and TRBJ1-2; TRBD1 aligns across 8 bases. Germline V gene data show CDR1 as SGHRS and CDR2 as YFSETQ. V was clipped by 3 bases and J by 6 bases; unmatched bases: 7. This CDR3 comprises 14 residues. As DNA, the CDR3 is TGCGCCAGCAGCTATACAGGGGGGAGAAATGGCTACACCTTC. Translated, it gives CASSYTGGRNGYTF.

The V and J genes are TRBV4-1 and TRBJ1-2; 7 bases fit TRBD1. CDR3 length: 15 amino acids. Germline lookup yields CDR1 MGHRA and CDR2 YSYEKL. V shed 3 bases and J 6 bases; nucleotides not matched to a gene: 10. DNA for the CDR3: TGCGCCAGCAGCCATTTGGGACAGCGATTAAATGGCTACACCTTC. It yields the protein CASSHLGQRLNGYTF.

The chain recombines TRBV24-1 with TRBJ2-1; TRBD2 aligns across 7 bases. Germline V gene data show CDR1 as KGHDR and CDR2 as SFDVKD. V lost 5 bases to trimming and J lost 11 bases; unmatched junction nucleotides: 5. The length of the CDR3 is 12 residues. CDR3 in amino acids: CATSVGGGKQFF. As DNA, the CDR3 is TGTGCCACCAGTGTCGGCGGGGGAAAGCAGTTCTTC.

The chain links TRBV5-1 to TRBJ1-1; a possible D gene is TRBD1 (5 bases). Deletions cut 2 bases from V and 1 base from J, with 6 bases between. The CDR3 has 13 amino acids. The V gene's germline CDR1 is SGHRS and CDR2 YFSETQ. The CDR3 loop reads CASSFQGNTEAFF. CDR3 DNA: TGCGCCAGCAGCTTCCAGGGGAACACTGAAGCTTTCTTT.

This chain links TRBV4-2 with TRBJ2-3, with TRBD2 identical over 7 bases. The CDR3 sequence is 15 residues long. Germline V gives CDR1 LGHNA, CDR2 YNFKEQ. With 5 bases clipped from V and 3 bases from J, the junction kept 8 bases outside the gene matches. In nucleotides, the CDR3 is TGTGCCAGCAGCACCGGTGGCGGGAGAACAGATACGCAGTATTTT. It translates to CASSTGGGRTDTQYF.

A few counts support this clone. This chain joins TRBV6-5 and TRBJ1-6, with TRBD1 matching 7 bases. Per the germline V gene, CDR1 is MNHEY and CDR2 is SVGAGI. The CDR3 runs to 15 residues. Trimming cost V 7 bases and J 9 bases; bases outside gene matches: 12. In DNA, the CDR3 is TGTGCCAGCACATTGACAGGGAATAGCGCTTCACCCCTCCACTTT. This sequence encodes CASTLTGNSASPLHF.

CDR3 DNA: TGTGCTAGTGGTTTCGGTAGACTAGCGGGAGGTGCAGATACGCAGTATTTT. Its protein is CASGFGRLAGGADTQYF. This chain joins TRBV12-5 and TRBJ2-3; 13 bases are shared with TRBD2. This CDR3 spans 17 amino acids. Germline CDR1 and CDR2: LGHNT and FRNRAP. The junction had 7 bases not matched to a gene; V was cut back by 3 bases and J by 4 bases.

The rearrangement joins TRBV18 to TRBJ2-5, with D uncertain. The CDR3 extends over 13 amino acids. Trimming took off 0 bases at V and 8 bases at J, with 10 bases between the two ends. Germline V gene sequence: CDR1 KGHSH, CDR2 LQKENI. The CDR3 sequence is CASSPPGSETQYF. The CDR3 DNA sequence: TGTGCCAGCTCACCACCAGGATCGGAAACCCAGTACTTC.

This clone was seen only a few times. The chain has TRBV14 and TRBJ2-5, with TRBD2 identical over 10 bases. The germline V gene has CDR1 SGHDN and CDR2 FVKESK. The CDR3 consists of 19 residues. V was pared by 1 base and J by 1 base, with 12 bases of the junction left unmatched. CDR3 DNA sequence: TGTGCCAGCAGCCAAGGTTTGGATTTAGCGGGAGGTCCCCAAGAGACCCAGTACTTC. Translation gives CASSQGLDLAGGPQETQYF.

The CDR3 nucleotides read TGTGCCAGCAGCCAGATCAGCGGGAGGGCCCCCAATGAGCAGTTCTTC. Its protein product is CASSQISGRAPNEQFF. This sequence joins TRBV3-1 (or the pseudogene TRBV3-2) and TRBJ2-1; 10 bases align to TRBD2. The CDR3 contains 16 residues. CDR1 LGHDT and CDR2 YNNKEL come from the germline V gene (reference sequence). Trimming cost V 3 bases and J 6 bases; bases outside gene matches: 8.

The count of this clone is one. The J gene is TRBJ1-2, the V gene TRBV7-2; D might be TRBD1 (5 bases). The germline V and J ends were trimmed by 0 bases and 1 base, with 15 bases remaining between them. Germline V gene data show CDR1 as SGHTA and CDR2 as FQGNSA. The CDR3 has 17 amino acids. The CDR3 reads CASSLASGRGDNYGYTF. The CDR3 nucleotides are TGTGCCAGCAGCTTAGCGTCGGGTAGGGGAGATAACTATGGCTACACCTTC.

V and J are TRBV27 and TRBJ1-2; 7 bases align to TRBD1. The V gene end was trimmed by 0 bases and the J gene end by 2 bases; junction bases not matched to a gene: 0. CDR3 length: 14 amino acids. In germline, CDR1 is MNHEY, CDR2 SMNVEV (reference sequence). The DNA for the CDR3 is TGTGCCAGCAGTTTATCGGGACAGAACTATGGCTACACCTTC. This gives the protein CASSLSGQNYGYTF.

This rearrangement joins TRBV29-1 to TRBJ1-2, with D unclear. The CDR3 spans 13 residues. Germline lookup yields CDR1 SQVTM and CDR2 ANQGSEA. The V end lost 7 bases, the J end lost 3 bases, and 15 bases lay between the germline ends. The DNA of the CDR3 is TGCAGCGCTCTAGACCCGGGCGACTATGGCTACACCTTC. Amino acids: CSALDPGDYGYTF.

The chain carries TRBV9 and TRBJ2-4, with TRBD2 identical over 12 bases. With 4 bases clipped from V and 6 bases from J, the junction kept 2 bases outside the gene matches. The CDR3 is 14 residues long. The germline CDR1 and CDR2 sequences are SGDLS and YYNGEE. This CDR3 is CASSTGLAGNIQYF. CDR3 sequence (DNA): TGTGCCAGCAGCACGGGACTAGCGGGAAACATTCAGTACTTC.

This chain uses TRBV7-6 with TRBJ1-1; 8 positions agree with TRBD1. J gave up 0 bases and V 5 bases, and 8 bases lay outside the gene matches. Germline assignment: CDR1 SGHVS and CDR2 FNYEAQ. CDR3 size: 16 residues. CDR3 residues: CASSQGQARLNTEAFF. The CDR3 nucleotides read TGTGCCAGCAGCCAGGGACAGGCAAGGCTGAACACTGAAGCTTTCTTT.

The chain is built from TRBV9 and TRBJ1-2; D uncertain. Germline-derived CDR1 and CDR2 are SGDLS and YYNGEE. This CDR3 has 15 residues. Trimming took off 7 bases at V and 11 bases at J, with 27 bases between the two ends. The CDR3 nucleotides read TGTGCCAGCGAACCGTTGGGAGGGAACATTATCTCGTACACCTTC. This encodes CASEPLGGNIISYTF.

CDR3: CASSPRQGWEKLFF. CDR3 sequence (DNA): TGCGCCAGCAGCCCGAGACAGGGGTGGGAAAAACTGTTTTTT. The V and J genes are TRBV5-1 and TRBJ1-4; 8 bases are a match to TRBD1. Germline-derived CDR1 and CDR2 are SGHRS and YFSETQ. The V gene end was trimmed by 4 bases and the J gene end by 8 bases; junction bases not matched to a gene: 7. The CDR3 contains 14 residues.

CDR3: CASSFKGHYGYTF. Here the CDR3 DNA reads TGTGCCAGCAGTTTCAAGGGACACTATGGCTACACCTTC. This chain joins TRBV27 and TRBJ1-2, with D perhaps matching TRBD1 (5 bases). The CDR3 has 13 residues. V gave up 3 bases and J gave up 3 bases, with 8 bases separating them. Germline lookup yields CDR1 MNHEY and CDR2 SMNVEV (reference sequence).

The CDR3 is CAWSVVEVTDTQYF. CDR3 DNA: TGTGCCTGGAGTGTAGTGGAGGTCACAGATACGCAGTATTTT. This chain uses TRBV30 with TRBJ2-3; possibly TRBD2 for D (5 bases). Germline CDR1 is GTSNPN and CDR2 is SVGIG (reference sequence). The CDR3 runs to 14 residues. Trimming shortened V by 0 bases and J by 2 bases, and 9 bases separated the two germline ends.

The chain recombines TRBV6-5 with TRBJ1-2, with 11 bases that match TRBD1. The CDR3 runs 14 residues. V shed 7 bases and J 7 bases; nucleotides not matched to a gene: 8. The germline V gene has CDR1 MNHEY and CDR2 SVGAGI. The CDR3: CASTRTGGVSGYTF. As DNA, the CDR3 is TGTGCCAGCACTCGGACAGGGGGCGTGAGTGGCTACACCTTC.

The chain joins TRBV6-6 to TRBJ2-5; D may correspond to TRBD1 or TRBD2 (5 bases each). Germline CDR1 reads MNHNY; CDR2 reads SVGAGI (reference sequence). V shed 0 bases and J shed 7 bases, with 12 bases lying between them. The CDR3 totals 14 residues. CDR3 bases: TGTGCCAGCAGTTACTCGACAGCGGACGGGACCCAGTACTTC. This encodes CASSYSTADGTQYF.

The chain is built from TRBV19 and TRBJ2-5; D possibly corresponds to TRBD2 (7 bases). This CDR3 has 15 residues. Trimming stripped 4 bases from V and 3 bases from J, with 15 bases between. CDR1 and CDR2 from the germline V gene are LNHDA and SQIVND (reference sequence). CDR3 sequence (DNA): TGTGCCAGTAGTAAAGGGGGTGCGGGAGAAGAGACCCAGTACTTC. Protein sequence: CASSKGGAGEETQYF.

This chain uses TRBV3-1 (or the pseudogene TRBV3-2) with TRBJ1-2, with 9 bases that match TRBD1. V lost 3 bases to trimming and J lost 4 bases; unmatched junction nucleotides: 6. This CDR3 comprises 15 residues. Looked up from germline, CDR1 is LGHDT and CDR2 is YNNKEL (reference sequence). For the CDR3, the DNA is TGTGCCAGCAGCCACCTCGACAGGGGGGCCTATGGCTACACCTTC. Translating gives CASSHLDRGAYGYTF.

This clone has only one observation. The gene calls are TRBV6-4 and TRBJ2-3; TRBD2 aligns across 8 bases. Germline V gene lookup returns CDR1 MRHNA and CDR2 SNTAGT. Trimming at V came to 0 bases and at J to 1 base, leaving 0 bases not matched to a gene. The length of the CDR3 is 15 residues. The CDR3 loop reads CASSDSSGGTDTQYF. Here the CDR3 DNA reads TGTGCCAGCAGTGACTCTAGCGGGGGCACAGATACGCAGTATTTT.

This clone was picked up a small number of times. This chain joins TRBV19 and TRBJ2-2, with D perhaps TRBD1 or TRBD2 (7 bases each). The CDR3 covers 14 residues. V dropped 6 bases and J dropped 6 bases, with 14 bases sitting between them. Per germline, CDR1 LNHDA and CDR2 SQIVND (reference sequence). Here the CDR3 reads CASRETGRAGELFF. CDR3 DNA sequence: TGTGCCAGTAGGGAGACAGGGAGGGCCGGGGAGCTGTTTTTT.

The chain links TRBV19 to TRBJ1-1; no firm D call. The CDR3 runs to 15 residues. The V and J ends lost 3 bases and 6 bases respectively, with 17 bases between them. Germline CDR1 LNHDA, CDR2 SQIVND (reference sequence). CDR3 DNA: TGTGCCAGTAGTATCCTAGCAATCCGGGCCGCTGAAGCTTTCTTT. Amino acid sequence: CASSILAIRAAEAFF.